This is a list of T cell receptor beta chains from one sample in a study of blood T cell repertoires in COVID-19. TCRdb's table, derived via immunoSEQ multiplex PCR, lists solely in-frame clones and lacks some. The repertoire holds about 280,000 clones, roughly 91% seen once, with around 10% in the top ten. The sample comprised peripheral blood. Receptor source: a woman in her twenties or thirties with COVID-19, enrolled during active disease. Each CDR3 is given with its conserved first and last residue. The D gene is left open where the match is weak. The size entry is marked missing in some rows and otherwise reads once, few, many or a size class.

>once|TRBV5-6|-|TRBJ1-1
CASSPKVRRRAITEAFF
TGTGCCAGCAGCCCGAAGGTCCGAAGGAGGGCTATCACTGAAGCTTTCTTT
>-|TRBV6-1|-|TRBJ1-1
CASSEWGGEGNTEAFF
TGTGCCAGCAGTGAATGGGGCGGGGAAGGGAACACTGAAGCTTTCTTT
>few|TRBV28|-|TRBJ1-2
CASSLRGSGGYTF
TGTGCCAGCAGTTTAAGGGGATCAGGTGGCTACACCTTC
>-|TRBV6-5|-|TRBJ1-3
CATHTPGGNTIYF
TGTGCCACACACACTCCGGGTGGAAACACCATATATTTT
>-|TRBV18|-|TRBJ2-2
CASSPGGTGELFF
TGTGCCAGCTCACCGGGAGGAACCGGGGAGCTGTTTTTT
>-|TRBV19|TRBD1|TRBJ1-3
CASSRQGRGTKGNTIYF
TGTGCCAGTTCCCGACAGGGGAGGGGGACTAAAGGAAACACCATATATTTT
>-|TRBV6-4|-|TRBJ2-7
CARKRGGGATPYEQYF
TGTGCCAGAAAACGTGGCGGGGGCGCAACACCCTACGAGCAGTACTTC
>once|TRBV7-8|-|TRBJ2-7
CASSQVVARASYEQYF
TGTGCCAGCAGCCAAGTGGTTGCCCGCGCCTCCTACGAGCAGTACTTC
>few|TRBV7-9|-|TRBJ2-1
CASRSYPKFF
TGTGCCAGCAGGAGTTATCCGAAGTTCTTC
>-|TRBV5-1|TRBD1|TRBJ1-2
CASSQGQGDGYTF
TGCGCCAGCTCCCAGGGACAGGGCGATGGCTACACCTTC
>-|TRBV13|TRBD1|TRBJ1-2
CASSSRTGLRSYTF
TGTGCCAGCAGCTCGCGGACAGGGCTGAGGAGCTACACCTTC
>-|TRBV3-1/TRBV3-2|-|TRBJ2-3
CASSPGEYTDTQYF
TGTGCCAGCAGCCCCGGGGAGTACACAGATACGCAGTATTTT
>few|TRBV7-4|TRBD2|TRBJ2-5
CASSSIGLAGETQYF
TGTGCCAGCAGCTCGATCGGACTAGCCGGGGAGACCCAGTACTTC